The source of this T cell receptor beta chain is a study of blood T cell repertoires in COVID-19. Study summary: Samples representing acute and convalescent COVID-19 were sourced from the United States, Italy and Spain. Nucleic acid was either cDNA or gDNA, and it came from T cells, B-cell-depleted T cells, or PBMCs.

The Seattle site enrolled patients during active infection and followed them longitudinally. The junction had 8 bases not matched to a gene; V was cut back by 5 bases and J by 2 bases. Per the germline V gene, CDR1 is MNHEY and CDR2 is SVGAGI. The CDR3 has 15 residues. Study processing details: From reference gene primer amplification, estimates of nucleated cell counts were derived. Only in-frame clones appear in the TCRdb table, and some are missing; sequencing was by immunoSEQ multiplex PCR. From that table come the V and J calls and clone size; the DNA was used to work out D and trimming. The data show around 270,000 clones, approximately 85% seen once.

The TCR comes from a human donor with COVID-19, enrolled during active disease. The donor label of this sample is uncertain. This chain joins TRBV6-5 and TRBJ1-1; 7 bases match TRBD1. The source material was peripheral blood. In DNA, the CDR3 is TGTGCCAGCAGTAGATCGACAGGGCCAAACACTGAAGCTTTCTTT. Translating gives CASSRSTGPNTEAFF.